This T cell receptor (beta chain) was sequenced during a study of T cells in Graves' hyperthyroidism and ophthalmopathy. The study, taken as a whole, reports: Ophthalmopathy was identified by the model a median about 6.8 months ahead of onset.

What was amplified from RNA transcripts were TCR beta CDR3 regions. HTBI primers were the set used in a first-round RT-PCR of the TCR CDR3. TCRdb passed the multiplex PCR reads through MiXCR, listing each CDR3 protein once. The data contain some 360,000 distinct CDR3 sequences, about a sixth of them singletons. This clonotype was recorded a few times. No antigen is known for it. This CDR3 contains 13 residues. CDR1 is MDHEN and CDR2 is SYDVKM in the germline V gene. With 10 bases removed from V and 14 bases from J, the gap between germline ends came to 24 bases. The chain is built from TRBV28 and TRBJ2-4, with a tentative D call TRBD1 (5 bases). The source of this sequence is a woman in her 40s with Graves' ophthalmopathy. Sequencing was performed on blood. The CDR3 DNA reads as TGTGCCATCCAAAGAGACCCCCAGACAGAAAAGTACTTC. Amino acid sequence: CAIQRDPQTEKYF.